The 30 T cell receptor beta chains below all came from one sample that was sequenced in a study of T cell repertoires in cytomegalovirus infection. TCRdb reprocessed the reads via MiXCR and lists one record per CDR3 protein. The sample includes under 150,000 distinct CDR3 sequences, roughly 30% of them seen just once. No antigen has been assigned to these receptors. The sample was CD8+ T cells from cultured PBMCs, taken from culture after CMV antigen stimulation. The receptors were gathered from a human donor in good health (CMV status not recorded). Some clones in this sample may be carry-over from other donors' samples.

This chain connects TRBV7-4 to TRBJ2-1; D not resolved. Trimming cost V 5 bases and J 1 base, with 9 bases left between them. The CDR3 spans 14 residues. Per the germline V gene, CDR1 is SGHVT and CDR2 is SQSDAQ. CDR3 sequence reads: CASSPVGSYNEQFF. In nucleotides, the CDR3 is TGTGCCAGCAGCCCCGTGGGATCCTACAATGAGCAGTTCTTC.

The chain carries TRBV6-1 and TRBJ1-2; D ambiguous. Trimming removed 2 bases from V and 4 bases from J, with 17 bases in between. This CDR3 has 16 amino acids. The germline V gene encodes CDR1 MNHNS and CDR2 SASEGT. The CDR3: CASSELELAPSYGYTF. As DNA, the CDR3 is TGTGCCAGCAGTGAACTGGAGCTGGCCCCGAGCTATGGCTACACCTTC.

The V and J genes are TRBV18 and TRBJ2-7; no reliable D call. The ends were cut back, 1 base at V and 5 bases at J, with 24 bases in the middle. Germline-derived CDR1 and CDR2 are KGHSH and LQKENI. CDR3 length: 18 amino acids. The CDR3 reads CASSPQSITALGTHEQYF. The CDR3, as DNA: TGTGCCAGCTCACCACAATCAATCACAGCCCTGGGCACTCACGAGCAGTACTTC.

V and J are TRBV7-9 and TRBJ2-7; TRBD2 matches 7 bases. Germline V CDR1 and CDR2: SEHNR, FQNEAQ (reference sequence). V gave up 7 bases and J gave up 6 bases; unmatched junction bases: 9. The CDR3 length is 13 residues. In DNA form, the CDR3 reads TGTGCCAGCACCAGTAGCGGGCGGGGCGAGCAGTACTTC. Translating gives CASTSSGRGEQYF.

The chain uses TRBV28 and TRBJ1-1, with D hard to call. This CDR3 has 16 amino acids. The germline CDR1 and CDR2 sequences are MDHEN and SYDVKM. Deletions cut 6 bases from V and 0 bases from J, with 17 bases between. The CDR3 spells CASSSFLGMVNTEAFF. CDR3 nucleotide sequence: TGTGCCAGCAGCTCGTTCTTGGGGATGGTGAACACTGAAGCTTTCTTT.

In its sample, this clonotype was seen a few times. This chain's CDR3 is CASRTGNGGNQPQHF. CDR3 coding DNA: TGTGCCAGCAGAACAGGGAATGGTGGCAATCAGCCCCAGCATTTT. The V gene is TRBV6-6, the J gene TRBJ1-5; D might be TRBD1 (6 bases). The CDR3 totals 15 residues. Looked up from germline, CDR1 is MNHNY and CDR2 is SVGAGI (reference sequence). V shed 6 bases and J shed 2 bases, with 14 bases lying between them.

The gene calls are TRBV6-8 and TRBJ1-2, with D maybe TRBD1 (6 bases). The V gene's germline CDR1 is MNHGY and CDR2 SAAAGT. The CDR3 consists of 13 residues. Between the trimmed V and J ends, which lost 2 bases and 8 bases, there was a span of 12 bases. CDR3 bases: TGTGCCAGCAGTTACGGAACAGGGTCCGGCTACACCTTC. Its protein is CASSYGTGSGYTF.

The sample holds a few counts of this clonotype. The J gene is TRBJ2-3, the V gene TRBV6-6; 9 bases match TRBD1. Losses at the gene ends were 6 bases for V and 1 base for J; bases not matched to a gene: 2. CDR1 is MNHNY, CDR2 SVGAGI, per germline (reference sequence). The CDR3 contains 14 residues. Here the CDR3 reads CASSRTGGTDTQYF. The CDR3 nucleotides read TGTGCCAGCAGCAGGACAGGGGGCACAGATACGCAGTATTTT.

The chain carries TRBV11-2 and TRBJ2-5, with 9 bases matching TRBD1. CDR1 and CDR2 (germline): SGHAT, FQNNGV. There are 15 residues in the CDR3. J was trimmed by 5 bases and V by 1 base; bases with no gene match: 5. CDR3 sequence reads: CASSLVSGTGETQYF. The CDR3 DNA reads TGTGCCAGCAGCTTAGTGTCCGGGACAGGGGAGACCCAGTACTTC.

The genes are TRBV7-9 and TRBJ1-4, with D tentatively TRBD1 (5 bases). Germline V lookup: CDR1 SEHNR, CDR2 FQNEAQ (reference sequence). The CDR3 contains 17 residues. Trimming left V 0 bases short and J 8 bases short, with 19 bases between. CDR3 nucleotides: TGTGCCAGCAGCTTAGCGCCGGGTTGGGGCTTGAACGAAAAACTGTTTTTT. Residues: CASSLAPGWGLNEKLFF.

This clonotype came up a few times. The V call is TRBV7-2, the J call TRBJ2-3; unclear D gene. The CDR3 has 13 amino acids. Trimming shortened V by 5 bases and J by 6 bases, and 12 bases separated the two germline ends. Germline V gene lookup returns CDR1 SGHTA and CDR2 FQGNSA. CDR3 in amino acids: CASSTTTADTQYF. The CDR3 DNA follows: TGTGCCAGCAGCACGACAACAGCGGATACGCAGTATTTT.

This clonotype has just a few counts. In DNA form, the CDR3 reads TGCGCCAGCAGCCAGGACTTGGGGAAATCGTACGAGCAGTACTTC. It specifies CASSQDLGKSYEQYF. V gene TRBV4-3 combines with J gene TRBJ2-7; tentative D call: TRBD2 (5 bases). The CDR3 extends over 15 amino acids. Per the germline V gene, CDR1 is LGHNA and CDR2 is YSLEER. V lost 3 bases and J 4 bases, leaving 16 bases between the germline ends.

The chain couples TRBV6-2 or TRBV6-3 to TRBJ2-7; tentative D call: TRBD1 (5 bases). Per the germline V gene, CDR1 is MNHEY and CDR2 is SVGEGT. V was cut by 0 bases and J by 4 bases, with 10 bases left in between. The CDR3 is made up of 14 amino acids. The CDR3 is CASSYSQGLYEQYF. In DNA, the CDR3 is TGTGCCAGCAGTTACTCCCAGGGTTTGTACGAGCAGTACTTC.

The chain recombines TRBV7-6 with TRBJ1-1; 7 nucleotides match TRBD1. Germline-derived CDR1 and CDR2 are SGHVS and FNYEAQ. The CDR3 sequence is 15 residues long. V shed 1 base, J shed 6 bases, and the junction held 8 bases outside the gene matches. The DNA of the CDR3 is TGTGCCAGCAGCTTAGAGGGAGGGGGCAAGGCTGAAGCTTTCTTT. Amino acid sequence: CASSLEGGGKAEAFF.

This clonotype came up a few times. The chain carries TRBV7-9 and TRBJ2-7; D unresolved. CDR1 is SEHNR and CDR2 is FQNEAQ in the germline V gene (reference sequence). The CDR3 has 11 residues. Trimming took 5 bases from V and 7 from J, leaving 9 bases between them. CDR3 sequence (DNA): TGTGCCAGCAGCGTCGGTGGGGAGCAGTACTTC. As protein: CASSVGGEQYF.

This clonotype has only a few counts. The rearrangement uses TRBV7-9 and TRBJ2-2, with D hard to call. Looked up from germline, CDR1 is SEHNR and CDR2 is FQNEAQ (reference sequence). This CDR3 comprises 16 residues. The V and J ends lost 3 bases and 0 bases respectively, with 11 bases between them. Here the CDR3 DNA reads TGTGCCAGCAGCTTTAATTGGCCCTCGAACACCGGGGAGCTGTTTTTT. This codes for CASSFNWPSNTGELFF. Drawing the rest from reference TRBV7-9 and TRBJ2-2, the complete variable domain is DTGVSQNPRHKITKRGQNVTFRCDPISEHNRLYWYRQTLGQGPEFLTYFQNEAQLEKSRLLSDRFSAERPKGSFSTLEIQRTEQGDSAMYLCASSFNWPSNTGELFFGEGSRLTVL.

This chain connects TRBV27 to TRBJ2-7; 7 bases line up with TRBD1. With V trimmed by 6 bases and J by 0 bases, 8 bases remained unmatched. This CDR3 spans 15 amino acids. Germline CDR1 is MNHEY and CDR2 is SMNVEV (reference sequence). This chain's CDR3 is CASRGTAAYSYEQYF. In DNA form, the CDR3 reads TGTGCCAGCAGGGGGACAGCCGCCTACTCCTACGAGCAGTACTTC.

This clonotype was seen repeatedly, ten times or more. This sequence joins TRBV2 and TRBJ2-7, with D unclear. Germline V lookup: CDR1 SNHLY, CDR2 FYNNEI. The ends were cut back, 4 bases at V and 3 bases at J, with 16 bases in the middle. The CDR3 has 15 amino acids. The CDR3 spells CASSGVREKRYEQYF. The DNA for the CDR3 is TGTGCCAGCAGTGGAGTTAGGGAAAAGCGCTACGAGCAGTACTTC.

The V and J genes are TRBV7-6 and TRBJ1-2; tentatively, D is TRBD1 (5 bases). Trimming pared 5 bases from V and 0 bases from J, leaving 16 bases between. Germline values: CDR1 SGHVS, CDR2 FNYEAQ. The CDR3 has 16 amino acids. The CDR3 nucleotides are TGTGCCAGCAGCCAAGGATGGGGGTCAGCTAACTATGGCTACACCTTC. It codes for CASSQGWGSANYGYTF. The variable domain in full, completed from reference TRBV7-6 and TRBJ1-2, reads GAGVSQSPRYKVTKRGQDVALRCDPISGHVSLYWYRQALGQGPEFLTYFNYEAQQDKSGLPNDRFSAERPEGSISTLTIQRTEQRDSAMYRCASSQGWGSANYGYTFGSGTRLTVV.

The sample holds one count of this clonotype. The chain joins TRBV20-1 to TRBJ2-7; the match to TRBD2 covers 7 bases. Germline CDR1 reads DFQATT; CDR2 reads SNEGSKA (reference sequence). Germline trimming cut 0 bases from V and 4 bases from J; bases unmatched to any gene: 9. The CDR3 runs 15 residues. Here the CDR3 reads CSARDMRLASYEQYF. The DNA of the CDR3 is TGCAGTGCTAGAGATATGCGACTAGCTTCGTACGAGCAGTACTTC.

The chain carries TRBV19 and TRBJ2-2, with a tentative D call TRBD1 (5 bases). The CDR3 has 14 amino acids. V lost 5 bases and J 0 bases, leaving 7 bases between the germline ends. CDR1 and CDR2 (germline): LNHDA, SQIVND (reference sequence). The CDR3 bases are TGTGCCAGTAGTCCAGGGTCGAACACCGGGGAGCTGTTTTTT. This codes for CASSPGSNTGELFF.

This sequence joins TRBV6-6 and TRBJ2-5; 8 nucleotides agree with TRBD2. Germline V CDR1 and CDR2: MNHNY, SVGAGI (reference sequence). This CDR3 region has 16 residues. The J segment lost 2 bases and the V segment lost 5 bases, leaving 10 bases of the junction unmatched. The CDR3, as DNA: TGTGCCAGCAGTCCCACCCTCGGGGGGGTGCAAGAGACCCAGTACTTC. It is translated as CASSPTLGGVQETQYF.

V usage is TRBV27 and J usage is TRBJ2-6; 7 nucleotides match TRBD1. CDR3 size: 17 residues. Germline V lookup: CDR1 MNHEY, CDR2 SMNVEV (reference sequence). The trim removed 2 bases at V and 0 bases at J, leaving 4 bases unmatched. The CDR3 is CASSLLGQSSGANVLTF. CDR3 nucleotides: TGTGCCAGCAGTTTACTGGGACAGAGCTCTGGGGCCAACGTCCTGACTTTC.

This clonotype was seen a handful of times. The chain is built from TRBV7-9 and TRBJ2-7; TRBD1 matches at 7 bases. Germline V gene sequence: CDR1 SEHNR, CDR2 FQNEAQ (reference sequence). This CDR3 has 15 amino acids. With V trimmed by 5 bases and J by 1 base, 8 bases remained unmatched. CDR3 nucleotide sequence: TGTGCCAGCAGCACCACCGGGACAGAGTCCTACGAGCAGTACTTC. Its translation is CASSTTGTESYEQYF.

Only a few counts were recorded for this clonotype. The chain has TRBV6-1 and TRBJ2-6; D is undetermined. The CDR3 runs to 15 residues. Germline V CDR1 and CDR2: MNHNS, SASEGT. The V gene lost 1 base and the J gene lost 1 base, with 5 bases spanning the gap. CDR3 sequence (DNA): TGTGCCAGCAGTGAAGATGGGTCTGGGGCCAACGTCCTGACTTTC. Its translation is CASSEDGSGANVLTF.

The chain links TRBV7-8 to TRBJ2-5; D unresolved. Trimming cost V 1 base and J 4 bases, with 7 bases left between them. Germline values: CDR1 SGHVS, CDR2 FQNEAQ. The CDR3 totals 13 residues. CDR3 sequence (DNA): TGTGCCAGCAGCTTAGTTCACAGAGAGACCCAGTACTTC. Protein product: CASSLVHRETQYF.

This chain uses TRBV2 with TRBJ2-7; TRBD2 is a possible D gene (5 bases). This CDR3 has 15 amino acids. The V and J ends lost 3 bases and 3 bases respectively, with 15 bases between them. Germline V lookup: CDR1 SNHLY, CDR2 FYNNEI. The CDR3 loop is CASSEWPGSVYEQYF. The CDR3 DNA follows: TGTGCCAGCAGTGAGTGGCCGGGGTCGGTCTACGAGCAGTACTTC.

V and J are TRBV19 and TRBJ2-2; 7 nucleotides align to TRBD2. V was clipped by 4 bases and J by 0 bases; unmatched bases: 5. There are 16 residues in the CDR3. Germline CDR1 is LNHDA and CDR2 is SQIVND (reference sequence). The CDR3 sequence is CASSTRLAANTGELFF. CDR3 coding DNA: TGTGCCAGTAGTACCCGACTAGCAGCGAACACCGGGGAGCTGTTTTTT.

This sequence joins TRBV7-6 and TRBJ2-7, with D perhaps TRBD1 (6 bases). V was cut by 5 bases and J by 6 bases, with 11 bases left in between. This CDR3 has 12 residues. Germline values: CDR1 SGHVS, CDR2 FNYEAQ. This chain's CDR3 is CASSVQGREQYF. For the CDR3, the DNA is TGTGCCAGCAGCGTACAGGGACGCGAGCAGTACTTC. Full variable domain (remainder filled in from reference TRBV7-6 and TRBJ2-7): GAGVSQSPRYKVTKRGQDVALRCDPISGHVSLYWYRQALGQGPEFLTYFNYEAQQDKSGLPNDRFSAERPEGSISTLTIQRTEQRDSAMYRCASSVQGREQYFGPGTRLTVT.

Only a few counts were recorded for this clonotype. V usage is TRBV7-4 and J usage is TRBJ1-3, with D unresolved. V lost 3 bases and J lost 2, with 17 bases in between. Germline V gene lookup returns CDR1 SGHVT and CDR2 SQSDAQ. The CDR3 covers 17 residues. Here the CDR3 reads CASSFVRHQDPGNTIYF. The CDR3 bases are TGTGCCAGCAGCTTCGTCAGACATCAGGACCCTGGAAACACCATATATTTT.